The rows below give T cell receptor beta chains drawn from one sample of a study of T-cell reconstitution after alpha-beta-depleted transplantation in children. TCRdb independently ran MiXCR on the PCR reads; one entry per CDR3 protein. This table has fewer than 1 million distinct CDR3 sequences, around 15% appearing once. The source was PBMCs, mostly from graft donor cells, collected 360 days after TCRalphabeta/CD19-depleted stem cell transplant. Source of these receptors: a male patient between 5 and 17 years old who had a stem cell transplant for acute lymphoblastic leukemia, so the T cells may come from the graft donor. Each CDR3 is given with its conserved first and last residue. The D gene is left open where the match is weak. Not every row has a clone size; where given, it reads once, few, many or a size class.

- | - | TRBJ2-2 | TRBV29-1 | CSSRSTNTGELFF | TGCAGCTCGCGCAGCACGAACACCGGGGAGCTGTTTTTT
few | - | TRBJ1-5 | TRBV5-5 | CASSFLAGLSNQPQHF | TGTGCCAGCAGCTTTTTGGCCGGGCTTAGCAATCAGCCCCAGCATTTT
many | - | TRBJ2-3 | TRBV6-6 | CASHGSTDTQYF | TGTGCCAGCCACGGTAGCACAGATACGCAGTATTTT
- | - | TRBJ2-7 | TRBV15 | CATRGDSYEQYF | TGTGCCACCAGGGGGGACTCCTACGAGCAGTACTTC
- | - | TRBJ1-5 | TRBV5-1 | CASSLASSWGFGNQPQHF | TGCGCCAGCAGCTTGGCCTCCTCTTGGGGTTTCGGCAATCAGCCCCAGCATTTT
- | TRBD1 | TRBJ2-7 | TRBV10-3 | CAISTQGAAYEQYF | TGTGCCATCAGTACACAGGGGGCGGCCTACGAGCAGTACTTC
- | - | TRBJ2-5 | TRBV7-8 | CASSSPDSYQETQYF | TGTGCCAGCAGCTCTCCGGACAGCTATCAAGAGACCCAGTACTTC
few | - | TRBJ2-1 | TRBV2 | CASSVMGWPEQFF | TGTGCCAGCAGTGTTATGGGCTGGCCTGAGCAGTTCTTC
- | - | TRBJ2-7 | TRBV5-8 | CASSLTGSTDEQYF | TGTGCCAGCAGCTTGACAGGGAGTACCGACGAGCAGTACTTC
- | - | TRBJ2-1 | TRBV7-3 | CASSLVNRGLPSYNEQFF | TGTGCCAGCAGCTTAGTCAACCGAGGGCTGCCCTCCTACAATGAGCAGTTCTTC
few | TRBD2 | TRBJ2-5 | TRBV27 | CASSSLGTSGRETQYF | TGTGCCAGCAGCTCCCTCGGGACTAGCGGGAGGGAGACCCAGTACTTC
few | TRBD2 | TRBJ2-5 | TRBV3-1 | CASLSGRARETQYF | TGTGCCAGCCTTAGCGGGAGGGCCCGGGAGACCCAGTACTTC
- | TRBD2 | TRBJ2-7 | TRBV7-9 | CASSWTSGDEQYF | TGTGCCAGCAGCTGGACTAGCGGGGACGAGCAGTACTTC
many | - | TRBJ2-1 | TRBV5-1 | CASSLVYRDHNEQFF | TGCGCCAGCAGCTTGGTCTACAGAGACCACAATGAGCAGTTCTTC
- | TRBD1 | TRBJ1-2 | TRBV15 | CATSRGQGYGYTF | TGTGCCACCAGCAGGGGACAGGGATATGGCTACACCTTC
- | TRBD1 | TRBJ2-6 | TRBV18 | CASSPLPGQRDSGANVLTF | TGTGCCAGCTCACCACTGCCGGGACAGAGAGACTCTGGGGCCAACGTCCTGACTTTC
few | TRBD1 | TRBJ2-2 | TRBV5-1 | CASSSLPDRGQAGELFF | TGCGCCAGCAGCTCTCTCCCGGACAGGGGACAAGCCGGGGAGCTGTTTTTT
few | TRBD2 | TRBJ2-1 | TRBV29-1 | CSVEGGGYSYNEQFF | TGCAGCGTTGAAGGGGGGGGATACTCCTACAATGAGCAGTTCTTC
many | - | TRBJ2-1 | TRBV12-3/TRBV12-4 | CASSPTGTYNEQFF | TGTGCCAGCAGCCCCACAGGGACCTACAATGAGCAGTTCTTC
- | - | TRBJ2-5 | TRBV20-1 | CSAPGGPVETQYF | TGCAGTGCCCCCGGGGGGCCGGTGGAGACCCAGTACTTC
- | - | TRBJ2-1 | TRBV29-1 | CSTSRPADTTSSYNEQFF | TGCAGCACAAGCCGACCAGCGGATACTACTAGCTCCTACAATGAGCAGTTCTTC
- | TRBD1 | TRBJ2-7 | TRBV5-1 | CARPTGTGAYEQYF | TGCGCCAGGCCGACCGGGACAGGCGCCTACGAGCAGTACTTC
- | - | TRBJ2-3 | TRBV12-3/TRBV12-4 | CASSFLADTQYF | TGTGCCAGCAGTTTTCTGGCTGATACGCAGTATTTT
few | TRBD2 | TRBJ2-5 | TRBV20-1 | CSAPPWPAGGPGETQYF | TGCAGTGCGCCCCCTTGGCCAGCGGGAGGGCCAGGGGAGACCCAGTACTTC
- | - | TRBJ2-2 | TRBV7-2 | CASSPKRILSTGELFF | TGTGCCAGCAGCCCCAAGCGAATTCTAAGCACCGGGGAGCTGTTTTTT
few | TRBD2 | TRBJ2-3 | TRBV11-1 | CASSLTDLAGISTDTQYF | TGTGCCAGCAGCTTAACGGACTTAGCGGGCATTAGCACAGATACGCAGTATTTT
- | - | TRBJ2-5 | TRBV29-1 | CSLAEPQETQYF | TGCAGCCTGGCGGAGCCCCAAGAGACCCAGTACTTC
- | - | TRBJ1-1 | TRBV29-1 | CSVAARTNTEAFF | TGCAGCGTTGCGGCCAGAACCAACACTGAAGCTTTCTTT
- | TRBD2 | TRBJ2-3 | TRBV2 | CASSGSLAAFTDTQYF | TGTGCCAGCAGTGGAAGCCTAGCGGCCTTCACAGATACGCAGTATTTT
- | TRBD2 | TRBJ2-5 | TRBV4-1 | CASSKLAGPDLLQETQYF | TGCGCCAGCAGCAAACTAGCGGGGCCCGACCTGCTACAAGAGACCCAGTACTTC
- | - | TRBJ2-7 | TRBV10-3 | CAISDQRYEQYF | TGTGCCATCAGTGACCAGCGGTACGAGCAGTACTTC
- | - | TRBJ1-5 | TRBV9 | CASSVRDINQPQHF | TGTGCCAGCAGCGTCCGGGACATAAATCAGCCCCAGCATTTT
few | TRBD2 | TRBJ2-5 | TRBV6-5 | CASSYSPVLAGGKETQYF | TGTGCCAGCAGTTACTCCCCTGTGTTAGCGGGAGGGAAAGAGACCCAGTACTTC
few | TRBD1 | TRBJ1-2 | TRBV5-1 | CASSGQGHYGYTF | TGCGCCAGCAGCGGACAGGGGCACTATGGCTACACCTTC
- | - | TRBJ2-2 | TRBV2 | CASSDGTAFTGELFF | TGTGCCAGCAGTGACGGGACTGCCTTCACCGGGGAGCTGTTTTTT
- | TRBD1 | TRBJ1-2 | TRBV5-1 | CASSSIRDRVLGYTF | TGCGCCAGCAGCTCGATACGGGACAGGGTTTTGGGCTACACCTTC
few | - | TRBJ1-5 | TRBV6-1 | CAGSQGGLNNQPQHF | TGTGCCGGCAGTCAGGGAGGGTTGAACAATCAGCCCCAGCATTTT
- | TRBD2 | TRBJ2-1 | TRBV6-5 | CASSYSRGLADNEQFF | TGTGCCAGCAGTTACTCAAGGGGCCTAGCGGACAATGAGCAGTTCTTC
many | TRBD2 | TRBJ2-7 | TRBV12-3/TRBV12-4 | CASTAQAGGPYEQYF | TGTGCCAGCACCGCACAAGCGGGAGGGCCCTACGAGCAGTACTTC
few | TRBD2 | TRBJ2-1 | TRBV29-1 | CSVESSGRLNEQFF | TGCAGCGTTGAGTCTAGCGGGAGGTTGAATGAGCAGTTCTTC
- | - | TRBJ2-1 | TRBV7-6 | CASSLGRSVVNEQFF | TGTGCCAGCAGCTTAGGACGTTCTGTCGTCAATGAGCAGTTCTTC
many | - | TRBJ2-3 | TRBV2 | CASRRGSTDTQYF | TGTGCCAGCCGACGGGGAAGCACAGATACGCAGTATTTT
many | - | TRBJ1-5 | TRBV20-1 | CSASSTGVYQPQHF | TGCAGTGCTAGCTCGACCGGGGTGTATCAGCCCCAGCATTTT
few | - | TRBJ2-1 | TRBV5-1 | CASRIARTSYNEQFF | TGCGCCAGCCGCATAGCGCGGACTTCCTACAATGAGCAGTTCTTC
- | - | TRBJ2-5 | TRBV20-1 | CSARDRGYRETQYF | TGCAGTGCTAGAGATCGGGGGTACAGGGAGACCCAGTACTTC
few | - | TRBJ2-1 | TRBV24-1 | CATSERQASSYNEQFF | TGTGCCACCAGTGAACGACAGGCCAGCTCCTACAATGAGCAGTTCTTC
few | TRBD1 | TRBJ2-1 | TRBV5-1 | CASSLTGGAFNEQFF | TGCGCCAGCAGCCTAACAGGGGGCGCTTTCAATGAGCAGTTCTTC
- | - | TRBJ2-3 | TRBV11-2 | CASRHWGGGRTDTQYF | TGTGCCAGCAGACACTGGGGAGGGGGTCGCACAGATACGCAGTATTTT
many | TRBD2 | TRBJ2-1 | TRBV20-1 | CSARDLRTSGLWNEQFF | TGCAGTGCTAGAGATCTCCGTACTAGCGGGCTATGGAATGAGCAGTTCTTC
many | - | TRBJ2-5 | TRBV12-3/TRBV12-4 | CASSFLGDLEF | TGTGCCAGCAGTTTCCTTGGGGACCTAGAATTC
- | - | TRBJ1-6 | TRBV27 | CASSLRNSPLHF | TGTGCCAGCAGTTTACGAAATTCACCCCTCCACTTT
- | TRBD1 | TRBJ1-5 | TRBV2 | CASSELRTGNQPQHF | TGTGCCAGCAGTGAACTTAGGACAGGGAATCAGCCCCAGCATTTT